The source of this T cell receptor beta chain is a study of beta chain features in type 1 diabetes. Study in general: Sorted cells, around 100 million in number, were examined across all samples. Study-wide results and limits: Shorter TCRB CDR3s, moderately but significantly so, marked every one of the four CD4+ subsets in Type 1 diabetes patients.

This clone has only a few counts. Its antigen is not known. Distinct nucleotide sequences in the sample also encode this CDR3. Reverse transcribing all isolated RNA meant expressed TCRB transcripts were sequenced. Clones were sequenced by immunoSEQ multiplex PCR, and TCRdb holds only the in-frame ones, with some missing. The sample records roughly 260,000 clones, roughly a tenth being singletons. Germline V lookup: CDR1 PRHDT, CDR2 FYEKMQ (reference sequence). V lost 2 bases and J 4 bases, leaving 6 bases between the germline ends. The CDR3 length is 13 residues. Specimen: naive CD4+ T cells from blood. The chain has TRBV13 and TRBJ1-5; D is unresolved. The sequence was collected from a young man with type 1 diabetes. The CDR3 sequence: CASSLRRNQPQHF. DNA for the CDR3: TGTGCCAGCAGCTTACGCAGGAATCAGCCCCAGCATTTT.